The 4 T cell receptor beta chains presented below share a single source sample, sequenced in a study of cytomegalovirus exposure and HLA in healthy donors. Using immunoSEQ multiplex PCR, the repertoire was profiled, and TCRdb retains in-frame clones only, with some absent. This sample has under 200,000 clones, with roughly 90% found just once. Specimen: PBMCs. These receptors came from a woman younger than 35 in good health and CMV-seronegative.

This clone was observed a handful of times. This sample also contains other DNA sequences that code for the same CDR3. This chain connects TRBV18 to TRBJ2-7; 7 bases align to TRBD1. There are 13 residues in the CDR3. J lost 2 bases, V lost 6 bases, and 4 bases had no gene match. The germline CDR1 and CDR2 sequences are KGHSH and LQKENI. The CDR3 DNA reads TGTGCCAGCTCCCCGGACAGGACCTACGAGCAGTACTTC. Protein sequence: CASSPDRTYEQYF. The full variable domain, completed using reference TRBV18 and TRBJ2-7, is NAGVMQNPRHLVRRRGQEARLRCSPMKGHSHVYWYRQLPEEGLKFMVYLQKENIIDESGMPKERFSAEFPKEGPSILRIQQVVRGDSAAYFCASSPDRTYEQYFGPGTRLTVT.

J is TRBJ2-3 and V is TRBV4-3, with D possibly TRBD1 on 6 matching bases. Trimming took off 5 bases at V and 0 bases at J, with 15 bases between the two ends. Germline CDR1 and CDR2: LGHNA and YSLEER. This CDR3 has 16 residues. The CDR3 DNA reads as TGCGCCAGCAGCGGACCGGGACACATTAGCACAGATACGCAGTATTTT. It is translated as CASSGPGHISTDTQYF.

V and J are TRBV7-9 and TRBJ2-6; 8 nucleotides align to TRBD1. The V gene's germline CDR1 is SEHNR and CDR2 FQNEAQ (reference sequence). Unmatched junction bases numbered 11, after V lost 5 bases and J lost 2 bases. This CDR3 contains 18 residues. The CDR3 loop is CASSASGGLLAGANVLTF. CDR3 coding DNA: TGTGCCAGCAGCGCTTCAGGGGGCCTCCTAGCTGGGGCCAACGTCCTGACTTTC.

V is TRBV11-3 and J is TRBJ2-1, with TRBD1 identical over 8 bases. CDR3 length: 14 amino acids. J gave up 4 bases and V 1 base, and 0 bases lay outside the gene matches. CDR1 and CDR2 from the germline V gene are SGHNT and YENEEA. DNA of the CDR3: TGTGCCAGCAGCTTAGGACAGGGGTACAATGAGCAGTTCTTC. Protein: CASSLGQGYNEQFF.